This TCR beta chain is from a study of blood T cell repertoires in COVID-19. Study in general: The United States, Italy and Spain were the sources of the acute and convalescent COVID-19 samples. From T cells, B-cell-depleted T cells, or PBMCs came the material, which was cDNA or gDNA.

Original processing notes: Reference gene primer amplification yielded estimated nucleated cell counts. The method was immunoSEQ multiplex PCR; TCRdb's version includes in-frame clones alone and lacks a portion of them. The V and J calls and the clone size are those of that table, but D and trimming were determined from the DNA. The sample consists of around 150,000 clones, about 85% of them appearing once. In germline, CDR1 is SGHTA, CDR2 FQGTGA. This CDR3 region has 14 residues. Between the trimmed V and J ends, which lost 5 bases and 3 bases, there was a span of 13 bases. Seattle patients were enrolled during active infection and followed longitudinally.

Sequenced sample: peripheral blood. The gene calls are TRBV7-3 and TRBJ1-1; no firm D call. This clonotype was obtained from a woman aged 55-70 years with COVID-19, enrolled during active disease. Here the CDR3 DNA reads TGTGCCAGCAGCCCCACGTCGAGGGACACTGAAGCTTTCTTT. Amino acids: CASSPTSRDTEAFF.